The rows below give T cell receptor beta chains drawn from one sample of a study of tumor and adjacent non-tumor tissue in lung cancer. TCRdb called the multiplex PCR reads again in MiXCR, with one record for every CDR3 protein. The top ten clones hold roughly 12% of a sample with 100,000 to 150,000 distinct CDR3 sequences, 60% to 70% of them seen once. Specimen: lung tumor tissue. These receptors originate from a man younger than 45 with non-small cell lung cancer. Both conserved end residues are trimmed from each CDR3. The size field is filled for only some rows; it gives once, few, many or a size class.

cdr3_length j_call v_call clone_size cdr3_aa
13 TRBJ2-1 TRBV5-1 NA ASSLAGVSYNEQF
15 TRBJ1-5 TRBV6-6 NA ASSSRGDTVSNQPQH
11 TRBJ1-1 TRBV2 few ASGKQMNTEAF
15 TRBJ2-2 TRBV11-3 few TSSLRVGTFRTGELF
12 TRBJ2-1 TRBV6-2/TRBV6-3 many ASSSSGRYNEQF
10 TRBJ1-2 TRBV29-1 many SVSTGYGGYT
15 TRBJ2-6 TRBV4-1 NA ASSQEPQGSGTNVLT
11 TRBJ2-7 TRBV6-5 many ATRRVRDYEQY
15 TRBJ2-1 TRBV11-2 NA ASSLEGSGGFYKELF
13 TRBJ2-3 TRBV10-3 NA ATSEGGQGSDTQY
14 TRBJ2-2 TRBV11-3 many ASSPPSGGASGELF
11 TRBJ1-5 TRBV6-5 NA AGCRDSGQPQH
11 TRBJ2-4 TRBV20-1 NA SAPEGGGNIPY
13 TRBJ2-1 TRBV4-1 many ASSQVDGGRNEQF
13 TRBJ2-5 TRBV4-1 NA ASSQVLGVTGTQH
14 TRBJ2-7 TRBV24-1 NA ATSDTSRVMGYEQY
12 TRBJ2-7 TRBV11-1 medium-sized ASSLDRTRSEQY
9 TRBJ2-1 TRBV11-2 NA ACSGRNEEF
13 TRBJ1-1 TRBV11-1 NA ASSSGSGEGTEAF
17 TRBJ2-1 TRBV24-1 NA ATSHHGSAGPPSYNEQF
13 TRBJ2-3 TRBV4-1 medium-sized ASSQDRRGADTQY
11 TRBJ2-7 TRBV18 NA ASSPPSGREQY
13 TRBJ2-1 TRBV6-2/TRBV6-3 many ASSPGTSLPNEQF
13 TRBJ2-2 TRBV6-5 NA ASSFSGGGTGELF
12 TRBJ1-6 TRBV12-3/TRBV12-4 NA ASSSDGGASPLH
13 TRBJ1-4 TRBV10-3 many AISDTGGGNEKLF
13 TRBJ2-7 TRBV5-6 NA ASSLPKEGAYEEY
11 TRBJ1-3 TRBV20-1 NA STRTGAGNTIY
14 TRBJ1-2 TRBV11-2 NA ASSPPDMAPPLGYT
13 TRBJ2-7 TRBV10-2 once ASSESDSGVPGQY
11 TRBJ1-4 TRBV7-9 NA ASSFRVPEKLF
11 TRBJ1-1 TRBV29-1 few SVEDRGRSEAS
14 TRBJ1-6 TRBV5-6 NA ASSLEGGTYNSPLH
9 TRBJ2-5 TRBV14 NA ASSQAETQY
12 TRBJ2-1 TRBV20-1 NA RANGQGSGGGQF
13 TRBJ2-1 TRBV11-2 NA TSGFIAGGNNEQF
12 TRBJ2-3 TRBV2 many ATRTDPSTDTQY
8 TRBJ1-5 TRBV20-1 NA SAGNQPLH
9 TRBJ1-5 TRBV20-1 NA SGTIGGQWH
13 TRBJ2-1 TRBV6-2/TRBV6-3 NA ASSRLLGGDNEQF
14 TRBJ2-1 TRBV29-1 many SVERGGTSGTGEQF
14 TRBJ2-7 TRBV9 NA ASSVVSSGGLDEQY
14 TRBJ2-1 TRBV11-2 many ASKPFGGSSYNEQF
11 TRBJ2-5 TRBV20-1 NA SAKLVPGETQY
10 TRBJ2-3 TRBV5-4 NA ASNVAGHTQY
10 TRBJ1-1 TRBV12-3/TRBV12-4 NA ASSPAGTEAF
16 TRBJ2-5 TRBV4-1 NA ASYQDGGLAGGAETQY
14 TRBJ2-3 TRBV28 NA TSRPIAGGRTDTQY
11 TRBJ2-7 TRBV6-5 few ASSYSRGYGQY
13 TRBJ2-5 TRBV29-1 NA SVLKGTGPRETQY
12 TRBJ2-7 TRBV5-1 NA ASSLGTVGDEQY
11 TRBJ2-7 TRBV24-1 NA ATSSTIRDEQY
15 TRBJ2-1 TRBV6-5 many ASSYGGTRGLYNEQF
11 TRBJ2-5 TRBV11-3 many ASSLEAQGTQY